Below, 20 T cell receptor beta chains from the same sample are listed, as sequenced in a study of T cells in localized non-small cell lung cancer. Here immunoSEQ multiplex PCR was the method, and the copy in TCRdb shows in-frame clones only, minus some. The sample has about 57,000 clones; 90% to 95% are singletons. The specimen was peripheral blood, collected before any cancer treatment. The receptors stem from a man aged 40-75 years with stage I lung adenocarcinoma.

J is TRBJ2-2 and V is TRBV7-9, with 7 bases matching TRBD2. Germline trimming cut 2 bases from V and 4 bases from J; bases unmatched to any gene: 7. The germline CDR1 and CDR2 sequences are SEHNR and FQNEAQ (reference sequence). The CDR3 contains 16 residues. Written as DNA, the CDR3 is TGTGCCAGCAGCTTACCTGGGAGGGCCGGCACCGGGGAGCTGTTTTTT. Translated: CASSLPGRAGTGELFF. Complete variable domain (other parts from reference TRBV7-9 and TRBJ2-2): DTGVSQNPRHKITKRGQNVTFRCDPISEHNRLYWYRQTLGQGPEFLTYFQNEAQLEKSRLLSDRFSAERPKGSFSTLEIQRTEQGDSAMYLCASSLPGRAGTGELFFGEGSRLTVL.

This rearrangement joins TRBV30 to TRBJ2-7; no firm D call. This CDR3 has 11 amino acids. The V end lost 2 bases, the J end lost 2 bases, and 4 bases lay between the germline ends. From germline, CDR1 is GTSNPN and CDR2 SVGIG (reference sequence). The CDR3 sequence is CAWSNAYEQYF. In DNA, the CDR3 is TGTGCCTGGAGTAACGCCTACGAGCAGTACTTC.

The CDR3 DNA reads TGCGCCAGCAGCGCGGACAGGTTCTATGGCTACACCTTC. As protein: CASSADRFYGYTF. This chain uses TRBV5-1 with TRBJ1-2, with 7 bases aligning to TRBD1. CDR1 SGHRS and CDR2 YFSETQ come from the germline V gene. The CDR3 is made up of 13 amino acids. Trimming removed 4 bases from V and 4 bases from J; junction bases left unmatched: 4.

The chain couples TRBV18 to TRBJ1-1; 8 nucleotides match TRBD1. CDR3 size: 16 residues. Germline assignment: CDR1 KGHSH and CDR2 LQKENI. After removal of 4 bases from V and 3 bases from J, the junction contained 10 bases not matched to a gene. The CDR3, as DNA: TGTGCCAGCTCACGTAACTCACAGGGGGGATACACTGAAGCTTTCTTT. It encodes CASSRNSQGGYTEAFF.

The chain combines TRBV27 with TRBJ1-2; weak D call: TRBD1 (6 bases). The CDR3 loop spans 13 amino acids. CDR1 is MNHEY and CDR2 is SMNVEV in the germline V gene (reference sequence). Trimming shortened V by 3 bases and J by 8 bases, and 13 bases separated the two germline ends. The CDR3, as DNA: TGTGCCAGCAGTTTTGGTGCGGGGGGCGGCTACACCTTC. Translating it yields CASSFGAGGGYTF.

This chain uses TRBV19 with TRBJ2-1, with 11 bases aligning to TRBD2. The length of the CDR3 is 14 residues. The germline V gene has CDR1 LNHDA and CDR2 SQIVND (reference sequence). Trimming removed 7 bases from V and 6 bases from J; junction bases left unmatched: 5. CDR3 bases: TGTGCCAGTAACCTAGCGGGAGGCCCCAATGAGCAGTTCTTC. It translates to CASNLAGGPNEQFF.

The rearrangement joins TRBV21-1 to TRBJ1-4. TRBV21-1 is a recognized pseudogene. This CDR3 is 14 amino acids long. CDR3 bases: TGTGCCAGCAGCCTGGAGGGTACTAATGAAAAACTGTTTTTT. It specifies CASSLEGTNEKLFF.

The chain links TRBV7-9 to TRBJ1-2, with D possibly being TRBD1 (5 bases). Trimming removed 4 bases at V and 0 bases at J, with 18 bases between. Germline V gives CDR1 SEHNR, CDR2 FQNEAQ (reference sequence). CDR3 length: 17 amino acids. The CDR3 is CASSSTVDEGPNYGYTF. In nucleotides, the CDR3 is TGTGCCAGCAGCTCAACCGTGGATGAGGGGCCTAACTATGGCTACACCTTC.

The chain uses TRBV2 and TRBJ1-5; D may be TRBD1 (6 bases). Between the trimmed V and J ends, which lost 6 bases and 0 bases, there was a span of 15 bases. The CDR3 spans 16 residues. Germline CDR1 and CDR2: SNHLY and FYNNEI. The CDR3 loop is CASSERTVYSNQPQHF. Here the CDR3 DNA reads TGTGCCAGCAGCGAGAGGACAGTTTATAGCAATCAGCCCCAGCATTTT.

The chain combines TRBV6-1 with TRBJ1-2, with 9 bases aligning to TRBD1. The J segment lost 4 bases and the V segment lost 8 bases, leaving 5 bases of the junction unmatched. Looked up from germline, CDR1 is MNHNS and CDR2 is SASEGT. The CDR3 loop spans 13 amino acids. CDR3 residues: CASGTGKGYGYTF. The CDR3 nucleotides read TGTGCCAGCGGGACAGGGAAAGGCTATGGCTACACCTTC.

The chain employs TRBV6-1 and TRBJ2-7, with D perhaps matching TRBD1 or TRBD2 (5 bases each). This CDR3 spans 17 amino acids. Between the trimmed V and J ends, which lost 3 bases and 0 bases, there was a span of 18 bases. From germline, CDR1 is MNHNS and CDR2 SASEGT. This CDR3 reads CASSDPTLGRGSYEQYF. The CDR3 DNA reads TGTGCCAGCAGTGATCCGACCCTGGGACGGGGCTCCTACGAGCAGTACTTC.

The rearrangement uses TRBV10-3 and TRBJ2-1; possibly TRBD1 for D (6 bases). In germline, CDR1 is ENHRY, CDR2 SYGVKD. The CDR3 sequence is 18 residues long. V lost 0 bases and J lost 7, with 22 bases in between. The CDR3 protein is CAISESVNEDSRGNEQFF. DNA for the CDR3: TGTGCCATCAGTGAGTCAGTTAATGAGGACAGTAGGGGAAATGAGCAGTTCTTC.

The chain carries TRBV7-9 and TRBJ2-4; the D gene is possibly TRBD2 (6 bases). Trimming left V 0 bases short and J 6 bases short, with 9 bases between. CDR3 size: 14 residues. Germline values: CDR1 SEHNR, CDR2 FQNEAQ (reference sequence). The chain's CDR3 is CASSLARGGNIQYF. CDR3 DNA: TGTGCCAGCAGCTTAGCGCGGGGTGGAAACATTCAGTACTTC.

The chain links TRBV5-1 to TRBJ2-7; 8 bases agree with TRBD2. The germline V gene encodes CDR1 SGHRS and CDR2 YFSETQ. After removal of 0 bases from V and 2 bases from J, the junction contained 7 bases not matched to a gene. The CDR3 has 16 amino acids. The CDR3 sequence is CASSLEVAGSPYEQYF. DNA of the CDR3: TGCGCCAGCAGCTTGGAGGTAGCGGGATCACCCTACGAGCAGTACTTC.

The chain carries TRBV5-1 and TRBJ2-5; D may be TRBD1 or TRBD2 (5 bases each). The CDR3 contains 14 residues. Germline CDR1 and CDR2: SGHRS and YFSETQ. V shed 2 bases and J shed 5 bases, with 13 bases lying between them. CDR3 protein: CASSLEGMGETQYF. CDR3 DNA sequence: TGCGCCAGCAGCTTAGAGGGGATGGGGGAGACCCAGTACTTC.

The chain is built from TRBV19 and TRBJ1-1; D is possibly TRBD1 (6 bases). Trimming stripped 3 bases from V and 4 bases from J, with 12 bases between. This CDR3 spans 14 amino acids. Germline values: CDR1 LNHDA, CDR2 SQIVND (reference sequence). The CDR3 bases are TGTGCCAGTAGTATTGGGGGGCCGGGCACTGAAGCTTTCTTT. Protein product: CASSIGGPGTEAFF.

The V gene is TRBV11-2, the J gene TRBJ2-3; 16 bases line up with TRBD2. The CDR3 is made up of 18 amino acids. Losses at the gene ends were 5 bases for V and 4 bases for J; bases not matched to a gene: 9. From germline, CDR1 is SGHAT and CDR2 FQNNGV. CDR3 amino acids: CASSHWGLAGGEADTQYF. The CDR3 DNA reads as TGTGCCAGCAGCCATTGGGGACTAGCGGGAGGGGAAGCAGATACGCAGTATTTT.

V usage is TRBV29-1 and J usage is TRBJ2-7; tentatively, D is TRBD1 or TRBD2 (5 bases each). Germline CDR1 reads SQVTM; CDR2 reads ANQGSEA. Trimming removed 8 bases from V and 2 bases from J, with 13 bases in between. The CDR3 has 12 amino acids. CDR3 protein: CSRRDPTYEQYF. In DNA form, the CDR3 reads TGCAGCCGCCGGGACCCAACCTACGAGCAGTACTTC.

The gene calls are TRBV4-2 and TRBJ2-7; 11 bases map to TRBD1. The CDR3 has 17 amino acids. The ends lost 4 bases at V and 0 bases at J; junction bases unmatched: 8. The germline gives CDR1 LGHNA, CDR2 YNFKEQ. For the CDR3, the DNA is TGTGCCAGCAGCCGAGACGCCGGGACAGGGGGCTCCTACGAGCAGTACTTC. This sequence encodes CASSRDAGTGGSYEQYF.

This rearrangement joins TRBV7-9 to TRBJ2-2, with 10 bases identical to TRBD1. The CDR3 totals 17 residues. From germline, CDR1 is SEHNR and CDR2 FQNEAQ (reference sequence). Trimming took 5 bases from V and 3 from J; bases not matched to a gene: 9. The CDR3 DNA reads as TGTGCCAGCAGCCCCCCCGGGACAGGGGTCTACACCGGGGAGCTGTTTTTT. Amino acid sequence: CASSPPGTGVYTGELFF.